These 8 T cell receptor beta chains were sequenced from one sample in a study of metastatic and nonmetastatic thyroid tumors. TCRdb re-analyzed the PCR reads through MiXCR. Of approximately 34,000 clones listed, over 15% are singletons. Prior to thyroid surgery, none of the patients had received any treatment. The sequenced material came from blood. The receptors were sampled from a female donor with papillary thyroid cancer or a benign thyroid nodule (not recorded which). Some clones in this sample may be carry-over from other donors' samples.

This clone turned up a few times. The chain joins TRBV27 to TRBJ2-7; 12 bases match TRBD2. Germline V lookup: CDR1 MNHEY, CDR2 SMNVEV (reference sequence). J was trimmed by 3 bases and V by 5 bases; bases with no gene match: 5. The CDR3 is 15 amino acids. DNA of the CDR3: TGTGCCAGCAGTCCCCGGACTAGCGGGGTCTACGAGCAGTACTTC. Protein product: CASSPRTSGVYEQYF.

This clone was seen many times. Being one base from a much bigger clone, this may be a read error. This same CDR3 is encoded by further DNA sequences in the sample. CDR3 in DNA: TGTGCCAGCAGTGCAGGACAATTCACCGGGGAGCTGTTTTTC. Translated, it gives CASSAGQFTGELFF. The gene calls are TRBV25-1 and TRBJ2-2, with D possibly being TRBD1 or TRBD2 (5 bases each). This CDR3 comprises 14 residues. Germline V gives CDR1 MGHDK, CDR2 SYGVNS. Full variable domain (remainder filled in from reference TRBV25-1 and TRBJ2-2): EADIYQTPRYLVIGTGKKITLECSQTMGHDKMYWYQQDPGMELHLIHYSYGVNSTEKGDLSSESTVSRIRTEHFPLTLESARPSHTSQYLCASSAGQFTGELFFGEGSRLTVL.

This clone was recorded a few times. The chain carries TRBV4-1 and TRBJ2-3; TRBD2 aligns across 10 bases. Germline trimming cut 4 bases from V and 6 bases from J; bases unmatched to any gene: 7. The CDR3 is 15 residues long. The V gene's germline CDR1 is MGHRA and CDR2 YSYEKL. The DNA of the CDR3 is TGCGCCAGCAGCCCCAGCGGGGGGGCCATGGATACGCAGTATTTT. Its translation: CASSPSGGAMDTQYF.

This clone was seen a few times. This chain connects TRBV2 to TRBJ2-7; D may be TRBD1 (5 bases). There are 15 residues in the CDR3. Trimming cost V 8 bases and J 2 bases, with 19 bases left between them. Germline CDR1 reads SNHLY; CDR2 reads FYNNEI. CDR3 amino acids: CASVRGHWAPYEQYF. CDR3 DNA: TGTGCCAGCGTCCGAGGACATTGGGCTCCCTACGAGCAGTACTTC.

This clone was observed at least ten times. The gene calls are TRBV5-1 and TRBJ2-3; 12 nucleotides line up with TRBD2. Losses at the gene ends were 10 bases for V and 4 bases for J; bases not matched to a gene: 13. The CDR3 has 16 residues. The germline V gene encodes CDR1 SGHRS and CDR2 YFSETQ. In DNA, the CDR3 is TGCGCCGCCCTCCGGCCTAGCGGGGGGGCCCCAGATACGCAGTATTTT. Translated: CAALRPSGGAPDTQYF. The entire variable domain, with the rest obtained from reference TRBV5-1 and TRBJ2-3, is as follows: KAGVTQTPRYLIKTRGQQVTLSCSPISGHRSVSWYQQTPGQGLQFLFEYFSETQRNKGNFPGRFSGRQFSNSRSEMNVSTLELGDSALYLCAALRPSGGAPDTQYFGPGTRLTVL.

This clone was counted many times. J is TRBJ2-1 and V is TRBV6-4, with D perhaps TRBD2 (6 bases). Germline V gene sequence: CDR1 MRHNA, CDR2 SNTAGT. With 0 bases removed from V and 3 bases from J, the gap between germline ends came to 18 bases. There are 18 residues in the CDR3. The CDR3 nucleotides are TGTGCCAGCAGTGACTCGGCGAAGCCGGGACTGAGCTACAATGAGCAGTTCTTC. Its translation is CASSDSAKPGLSYNEQFF.

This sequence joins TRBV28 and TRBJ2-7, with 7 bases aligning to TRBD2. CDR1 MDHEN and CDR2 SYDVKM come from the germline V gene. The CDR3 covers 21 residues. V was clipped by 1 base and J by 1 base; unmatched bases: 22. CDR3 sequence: CASSLFWTSESSRHSSYEQYF. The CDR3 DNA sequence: TGTGCCAGCAGTTTATTTTGGACTAGTGAATCCAGCCGCCACTCTTCCTACGAGCAGTACTTC.

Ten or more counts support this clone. In nucleotides, the CDR3 is TGTGCCAGTTCAGCTTCTGGAAACACCATATATTTT. Encoded protein: CASSASGNTIYF. The chain has TRBV28 and TRBJ1-3; no definite D call. The CDR3 has 12 amino acids. Trimming stripped 9 bases from V and 1 base from J, with 7 bases between. CDR1 is MDHEN and CDR2 is SYDVKM in the germline V gene.